This T cell receptor (beta chain) is from a study of CD8 T cells in Susac syndrome. In blood CD8+ and CD4+ T cells, TCR beta underwent sequencing. The multiple sclerosis controls consisted of treatment-naive patients with relapsing-remitting disease, either stable or active. It was with random hexamers that 0.5 to 1 ug RNA was reverse transcribed. Across 54 Vbeta and 13 Jbeta, TCR beta CDR3 was amplified with immunoSEQ multiplex PCR. Using its own MiXCR run on the immunoSEQ multiplex PCR reads, TCRdb lists one record per CDR3 protein. The table lists 50,000 or so distinct CDR3 sequences, 93% of them singletons. Source material: CD8+ T cells from PBMCs. The receptor comes from a human donor with multiple sclerosis.

CDR3 residues: CASTPTSGDYEQYF. In DNA form, the CDR3 reads TGTGCCAGCACCCCGACTAGCGGGGACTACGAGCAGTACTTC. The chain has TRBV2 and TRBJ2-7; 11 bases are a match to TRBD2. Germline CDR1 is SNHLY and CDR2 is FYNNEI. V gave up 7 bases and J gave up 3 bases; unmatched junction bases: 5. The CDR3 is made up of 14 amino acids. The whole variable domain, remainder taken from reference TRBV2 and TRBJ2-7, is EPEVTQTPSHQVTQMGQEVILRCVPISNHLYFYWYRQILGQKVEFLVSFYNNEISEKSEIFDDQFSVERPDGSNFTLKIRSTKLEDSAMYFCASTPTSGDYEQYFGPGTRLTVT.